This is a list of T cell receptor beta chains from one sample in a study of T-cell memory formation after mild COVID-19. One entry per CDR3 protein, called by TCRdb with MiXCR from the 5' RACE reads. The data show around 340,000 distinct CDR3 sequences, 20% to 25% seen once. Material for sequencing was PBMCs or a T cell subset sorted from them (not recorded which). Receptors originate from an adult woman who had mild COVID-19 (a few samples of this study predate the infection). Cell type and time point are not known. Both conserved end residues are part of each CDR3. A D gene is named only where the DNA matches it firmly. Some rows have no size entry. The others give once, few or many, or a class for an expanded clone.

v_call,clone_size,j_call,d_call,cdr3_nt,cdr3_aa
TRBV5-1,few,TRBJ1-6,.,TGCGCCAGCAGCTTGGCCCCCGGGTCGAATTCACCCCTCCACTTT,CASSLAPGSNSPLHF
TRBV6-2/TRBV6-3,.,TRBJ1-1,.,TGTGCCAGCAGTTACACTGACACTACTGAAGCTTTCTTT,CASSYTDTTEAFF
TRBV19,.,TRBJ2-3,.,TGTGCCAGTAGTACGGCGGCTACCGGGGCGGGACATACGCAGTATTTT,CASSTAATGAGHTQYF
TRBV20-1,few,TRBJ2-1,TRBD2,TGCAGTGCTAGAGATCCCTACCTAGCGGAGTACAATGAGCAGTTCTTC,CSARDPYLAEYNEQFF
TRBV5-1,many,TRBJ2-1,.,TGCGCCAGCAGCTTAACAGGACAAGAGCAGTTCTTC,CASSLTGQEQFF
TRBV3-1,few,TRBJ1-1,.,TGTGCCAGCAGATTTACCGGAATGAACACTGAAGCTTTCTTT,CASRFTGMNTEAFF
TRBV20-1,.,TRBJ2-1,TRBD2,TGCAGTGCTAGAGATGTCTCAGGGACTAGCGGAAAGAATGAGCAGTTCTTC,CSARDVSGTSGKNEQFF
TRBV5-1,few,TRBJ2-2,TRBD2,TGCGCCAGCAGCTCCGGGGGGGCAGGTACCGGGGAGCTGTTTTTT,CASSSGGAGTGELFF
TRBV6-5,.,TRBJ2-7,.,TGTGCCAGCAGTTACTTCAACGAGCAGTACTTC,CASSYFNEQYF
TRBV27,many,TRBJ2-1,TRBD1,TGTGCCAGCAGTCAGGACAGGGGCTACAATGAGCAGTTCTTC,CASSQDRGYNEQFF
TRBV7-6,few,TRBJ2-5,.,TGTGCCAGCAGCTCTCGGGACTTCCAAGAGACCCAGTACTTC,CASSSRDFQETQYF
TRBV6-1,.,TRBJ1-2,.,TGTGCCAGCAGCGGCCGGGCCCGAGGATTCTATGGCTACACCTTC,CASSGRARGFYGYTF
TRBV2,few,TRBJ1-5,.,TGTGCCAGCAGTGCAGTAGGGGTCAATCAGCCCCAGCATTTT,CASSAVGVNQPQHF
TRBV5-1,.,TRBJ1-5,.,TGCGCCAGCAGCCGGGAGGGCCGAGGCCAGCCCCAGCATTTT,CASSREGRGQPQHF
TRBV28,few,TRBJ2-7,TRBD2,TGTGCCAGCAGTCCGCTAGCGGATTCCTCCTACGAGCAGTACTTC,CASSPLADSSYEQYF
TRBV7-9,.,TRBJ2-5,TRBD2,TGTGCCAGCAGCCGGGCTAGCGGGATGGAGACCCAGTACTTC,CASSRASGMETQYF
TRBV7-2,few,TRBJ1-2,.,TGTGCCAGCAGCCCGGCAAGGGTCACTTCGTATGGCTACACCTTC,CASSPARVTSYGYTF
TRBV3-1,many,TRBJ2-5,.,TGTGCCAGCAGCCCGACCGACTGGCAAGAGACCCAGTACTTC,CASSPTDWQETQYF
TRBV2,.,TRBJ2-2,.,TGTGCCAGCAGTTCACGTCGGACGGGGAACACCGGGGAGCTGTTTTTT,CASSSRRTGNTGELFF
TRBV7-6,.,TRBJ2-2,TRBD1,TGTGCCAGCAGCCTCGAAACACTCGGGACAGGGGGTACCGGGGAGCTGTTTTTT,CASSLETLGTGGTGELFF
TRBV9,few,TRBJ1-1,TRBD1,TGTGCCAGCAACCCCTGGGACAGGGGGAACACTGAAGCTTTCTTT,CASNPWDRGNTEAFF
TRBV12-3/TRBV12-4,.,TRBJ2-6,TRBD1,TGTGCCAGCAGTTCCCGACAGGGCAGCTCTGGGGCCAACGTCCTGACTTTC,CASSSRQGSSGANVLTF
TRBV7-2,many,TRBJ2-3,.,TGTGCCAGCAGCTTAACGGCTAGCACAGATACGCAGTATTTT,CASSLTASTDTQYF
TRBV7-3,.,TRBJ2-5,TRBD1,TGTGCCAGCAGCTACCAAGGGGGCCGGGGTGAGACCCAGTACTTC,CASSYQGGRGETQYF
TRBV7-9,few,TRBJ2-6,.,TGTGCCAGCAGCTTAGTCGGGCCAGGTCCGGCTGGGGCCAACGTCCTGACTTTC,CASSLVGPGPAGANVLTF